The clone carrying this T cell receptor (beta chain) was found a few times. V was pared by 1 base and J by 8 bases, with 10 bases between. CDR1 and CDR2 from the germline V gene are SGDLS and YYNGEE. This CDR3 is 13 amino acids long. This record comes from a study of cytotoxic CD8 clonotypes in ibrutinib-treated CLL. The data were produced by immunoSEQ multiplex PCR, yet TCRdb's version contains in-frame clones alone and is incomplete. The table lists 200,000 to 250,000 clones, 79% of them singletons. The J gene is TRBJ1-5, the V gene TRBV9; TRBD1 might be the D (6 bases). Specimen: PBMCs, collected after 12 months of ibrutinib treatment. This TCR was sampled from a human donor with chronic lymphocytic leukemia. The CDR3 sequence is CASSVQGFEPQHF. The CDR3 coding sequence is TGTGCCAGCAGCGTACAGGGGTTTGAGCCCCAGCATTTT.